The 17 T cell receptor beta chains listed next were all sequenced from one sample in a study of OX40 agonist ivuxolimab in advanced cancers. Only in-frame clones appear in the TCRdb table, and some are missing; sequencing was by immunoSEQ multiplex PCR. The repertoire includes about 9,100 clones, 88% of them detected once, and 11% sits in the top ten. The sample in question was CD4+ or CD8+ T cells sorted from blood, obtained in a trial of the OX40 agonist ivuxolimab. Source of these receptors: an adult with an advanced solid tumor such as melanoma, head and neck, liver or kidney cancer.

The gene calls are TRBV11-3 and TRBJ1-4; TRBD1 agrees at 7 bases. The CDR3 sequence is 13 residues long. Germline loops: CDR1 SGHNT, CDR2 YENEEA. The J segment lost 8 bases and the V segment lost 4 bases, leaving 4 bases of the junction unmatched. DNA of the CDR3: TGTGCCAGCAGCTCCGGGACAGTAGAAAAACTGTTTTTT. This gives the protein CASSSGTVEKLFF.

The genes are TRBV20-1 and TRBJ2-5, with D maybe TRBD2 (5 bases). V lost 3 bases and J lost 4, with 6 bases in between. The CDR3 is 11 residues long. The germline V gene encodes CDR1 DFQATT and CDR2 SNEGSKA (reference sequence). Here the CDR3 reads CSASEGETQYF. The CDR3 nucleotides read TGCAGTGCTAGCGAGGGAGAGACCCAGTACTTC.

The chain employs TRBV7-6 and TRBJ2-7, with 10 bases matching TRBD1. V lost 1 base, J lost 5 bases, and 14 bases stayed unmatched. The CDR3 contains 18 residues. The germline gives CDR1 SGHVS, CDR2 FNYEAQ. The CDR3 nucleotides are TGTGCCAGCAGCTTAGTCCCCCTAGACAGGGGGCTAGGAGACGAGCAGTACTTC. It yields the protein CASSLVPLDRGLGDEQYF.

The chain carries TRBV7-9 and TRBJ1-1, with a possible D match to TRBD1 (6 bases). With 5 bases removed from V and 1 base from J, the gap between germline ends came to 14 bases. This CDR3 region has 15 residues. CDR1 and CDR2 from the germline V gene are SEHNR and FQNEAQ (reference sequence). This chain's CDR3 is CASSDRGGGNTEAFF. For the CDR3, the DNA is TGTGCCAGCAGCGACCGAGGGGGAGGGAACACTGAAGCTTTCTTT.

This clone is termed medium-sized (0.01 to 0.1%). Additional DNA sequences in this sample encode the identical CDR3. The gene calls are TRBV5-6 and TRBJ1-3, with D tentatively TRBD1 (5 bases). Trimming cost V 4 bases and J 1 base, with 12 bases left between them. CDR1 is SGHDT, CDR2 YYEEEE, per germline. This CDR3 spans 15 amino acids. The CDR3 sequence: CASSLAGVSGNTIYF. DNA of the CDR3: TGTGCCAGCAGCCTCGCGGGGGTTTCTGGAAACACCATATATTTT.

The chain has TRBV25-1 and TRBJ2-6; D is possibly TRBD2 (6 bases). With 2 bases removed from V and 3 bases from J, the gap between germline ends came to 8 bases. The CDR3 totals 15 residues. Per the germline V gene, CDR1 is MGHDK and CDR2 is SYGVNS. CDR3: CASSEGGSGANVLTF. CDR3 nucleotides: TGTGCCAGCAGTGAAGGGGGGAGTGGGGCCAACGTCCTGACTTTC.

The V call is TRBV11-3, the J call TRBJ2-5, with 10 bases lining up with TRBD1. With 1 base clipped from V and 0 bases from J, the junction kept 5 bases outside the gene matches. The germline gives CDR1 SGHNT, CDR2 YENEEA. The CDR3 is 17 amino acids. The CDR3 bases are TGTGCCAGCAGCTTAGGCGGGACAGGGGTTGACCAAGAGACCCAGTACTTC. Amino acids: CASSLGGTGVDQETQYF.

The DNA of the CDR3 is TGTGCCAGCAGCTTCGGTTCAGGGGCCAATTCACCCCTCCACTTT. It codes for CASSFGSGANSPLHF. The chain recombines TRBV7-9 with TRBJ1-6, with a tentative D call TRBD1 (6 bases). Deletions cut 3 bases from V and 7 bases from J, with 13 bases between. The CDR3 spans 15 residues. Germline values: CDR1 SEHNR, CDR2 FQNEAQ (reference sequence).

The CDR3 protein is CSATGDREQYF. In nucleotides, the CDR3 is TGCAGTGCTACCGGGGACAGGGAGCAGTATTTT. This chain uses TRBV20-1 with TRBJ2-3; 9 bases are shared with TRBD1. The CDR3 has 11 amino acids. Germline-derived CDR1 and CDR2 are DFQATT and SNEGSKA (reference sequence). Trimming removed 4 bases from V and 11 bases from J; junction bases left unmatched: 4.

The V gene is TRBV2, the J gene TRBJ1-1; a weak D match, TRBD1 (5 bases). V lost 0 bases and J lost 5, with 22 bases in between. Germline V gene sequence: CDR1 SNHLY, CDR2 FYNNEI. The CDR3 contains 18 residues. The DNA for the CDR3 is TGTGCCAGCAGTGAAGCACTTGAAGGGGCAAGTATTTTAACTGAAGCTTTCTTT. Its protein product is CASSEALEGASILTEAFF.

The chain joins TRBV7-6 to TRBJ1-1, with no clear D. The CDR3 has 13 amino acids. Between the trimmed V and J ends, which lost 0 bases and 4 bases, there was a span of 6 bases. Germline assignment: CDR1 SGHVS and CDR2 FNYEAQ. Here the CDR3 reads CASSLALVTEAFF. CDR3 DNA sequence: TGTGCCAGCAGCTTAGCGCTGGTCACTGAAGCTTTCTTT.

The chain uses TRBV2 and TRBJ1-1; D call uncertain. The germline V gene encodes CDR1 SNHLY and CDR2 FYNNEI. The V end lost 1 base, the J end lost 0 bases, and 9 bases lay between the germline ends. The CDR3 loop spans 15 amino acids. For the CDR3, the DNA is TGTGCCAGCAGTGAAGATCCGCCCATGAACACTGAAGCTTTCTTT. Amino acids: CASSEDPPMNTEAFF.

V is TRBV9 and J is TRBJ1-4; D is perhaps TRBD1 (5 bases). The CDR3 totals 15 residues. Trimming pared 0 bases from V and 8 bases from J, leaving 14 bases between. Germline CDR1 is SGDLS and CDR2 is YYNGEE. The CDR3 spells CASSVDGTLGEKLFF. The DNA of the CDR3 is TGTGCCAGCAGCGTAGATGGGACCCTGGGGGAAAAACTGTTTTTT.

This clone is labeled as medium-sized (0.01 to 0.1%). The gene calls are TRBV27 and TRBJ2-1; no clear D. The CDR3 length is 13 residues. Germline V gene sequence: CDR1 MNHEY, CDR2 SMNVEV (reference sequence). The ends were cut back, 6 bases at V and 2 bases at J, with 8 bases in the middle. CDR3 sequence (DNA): TGTGCCAGCAGGGATGAGCCCTACAATGAGCAGTTCTTC. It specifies CASRDEPYNEQFF.

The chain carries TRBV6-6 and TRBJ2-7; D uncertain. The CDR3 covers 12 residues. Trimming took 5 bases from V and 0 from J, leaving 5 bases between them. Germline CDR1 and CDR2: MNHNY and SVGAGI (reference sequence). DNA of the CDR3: TGTGCCAGCAGTCCTCTCTCCTACGAGCAGTACTTC. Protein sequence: CASSPLSYEQYF.

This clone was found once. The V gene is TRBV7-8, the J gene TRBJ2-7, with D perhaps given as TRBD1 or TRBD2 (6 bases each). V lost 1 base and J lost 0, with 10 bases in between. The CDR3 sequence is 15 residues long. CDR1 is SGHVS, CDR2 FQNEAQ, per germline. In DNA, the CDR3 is TGTGCCAGCAGCTTAGTGGGGGGCCTCTCCTACGAGCAGTACTTC. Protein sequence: CASSLVGGLSYEQYF.

The DNA for the CDR3 is TGCAGCGTTGGATTATCCTACGAGCAGTACTTC. This translates into CSVGLSYEQYF. This chain links TRBV29-1 with TRBJ2-7; no reliable D call. Germline V gene lookup returns CDR1 SQVTM and CDR2 ANQGSEA. This CDR3 has 11 amino acids. With 4 bases removed from V and 1 base from J, the gap between germline ends came to 5 bases.